The TCR beta chain described here comes from a study of spatial heterogeneity in lung cancer. Whole-study context: Beta-chain sequences consistently outnumbered alpha-chain sequences in detection. The study, taken as a whole, reports: Ubiquitous expanded tumor TCRs were observed in blood more at resection than follow-up.

Time point specified: sample taken at primary tumor resection. The sequenced material consisted of unsorted whole RNA from tumor, nontumor lung or frozen PBMC. The donors, 60 to 80 patients with untreated early-stage non-small cell lung cancer, provided the samples. This CDR3 comprises 13 residues. Germline assignment: CDR1 KGHDR and CDR2 SFDVKD. V lost 3 bases to trimming and J lost 5 bases, with 9 bases between them. As concerns this clonotype: Its antigen is currently unknown.

TCRdb analysed the 5' RACE reads with MiXCR anew, one entry per CDR3 protein. Seen here are around 75,000 distinct CDR3 sequences, 13% observed once, and the top ten hold about 7.1%. The V gene is TRBV24-1, the J gene TRBJ2-5; D might be TRBD1 (5 bases). The starting material was PBMCs, obtained at surgery. This clonotype was sampled from a male donor with early-stage non-small cell lung cancer. The CDR3 sequence is CATSDGRVETQYF. The CDR3 nucleotides are TGTGCCACCAGTGATGGCAGGGTGGAGACCCAGTACTTC.